Presented here are 2 T cell receptor beta chains from one specimen sequenced in a study of blood T cell repertoires in COVID-19. TCRdb's copy holds only in-frame clones and misses some; the assay was immunoSEQ multiplex PCR. The data contain around 130,000 clones, roughly nine tenths of them singletons. Input material: peripheral blood. These receptor sequences come from a man aged 55-75 years with COVID-19, enrolled during active disease.

The V call is TRBV5-1, the J call TRBJ2-3, with 8 bases matching TRBD1. J lost 4 bases, V lost 0 bases, and 4 bases had no gene match. This CDR3 spans 15 amino acids. Germline loops: CDR1 SGHRS, CDR2 YFSETQ. CDR3 coding DNA: TGCGCCAGCAGCTTGGGGCAGGGGGCGGCAGATACGCAGTATTTT. This encodes CASSLGQGAADTQYF.

Turning to this clone: A read error may account for a junction end that differs from germline. The chain combines TRBV4-1 with TRBJ1-5, with D hard to call. This CDR3 comprises 17 residues. Germline CDR1 MGHRA, CDR2 YSYEKL. This CDR3 is CASRQAGGPWGNQPQHF. DNA for the CDR3: TGCGCCAGCAGGCAAGCAGGAGGCCCCTGGGGCAATCAGCCCCAGCATTTT.